One and the same sample provided the 17 T cell receptor beta chains below, sequenced in a study of cytomegalovirus exposure and HLA in healthy donors. The study ran its PCR with 60 Vbeta and 13 Jbeta primers. Measured with immunoSEQ multiplex PCR; TCRdb has only the in-frame clones, and not every one. This sample has some 150,000 clones, with 65% to 80% found just once. Sequencing was done on a sample of PBMCs. Receptors originate from a man aged 18-30 years in good health and CMV-seronegative.

This clone was counted only a few times. This chain uses TRBV5-5 with TRBJ1-5, with 12 bases matching TRBD1. V trimming: 4 bases; J trimming: 7 bases; junction bases outside the gene matches: 6. Germline V gene data show CDR1 as SGHKS and CDR2 as YYEKEE (reference sequence). The CDR3 runs to 15 residues. CDR3 region: CASSRGQGAYQPQHF. For the CDR3, the DNA is TGTGCCAGCAGCAGGGGACAGGGGGCATACCAGCCCCAGCATTTT.

The table lists this clone with a few counts. This chain joins TRBV7-6 and TRBJ1-2; 12 nucleotides agree with TRBD1. The CDR3 has 14 residues. The J segment lost 6 bases and the V segment lost 4 bases, leaving 3 bases of the junction unmatched. The germline V gene has CDR1 SGHVS and CDR2 FNYEAQ. As DNA, the CDR3 is TGTGCCAGCAGCTCGGGACAGGGGGCAGATGGCTACACCTTC. Its protein product is CASSSGQGADGYTF.

This chain uses TRBV6-5 with TRBJ1-1, with 7 bases aligning to TRBD1. With V trimmed by 1 base and J by 3 bases, 8 bases remained unmatched. Germline lookup yields CDR1 MNHEY and CDR2 SVGAGI. The CDR3 totals 16 residues. The chain's CDR3 is CASSYFHDRVDTEAFF. The CDR3 DNA follows: TGTGCCAGCAGTTACTTTCACGACAGGGTGGACACTGAAGCTTTCTTT.

The V and J genes are TRBV28 and TRBJ2-5, with D perhaps TRBD1 (5 bases). CDR1 is MDHEN, CDR2 SYDVKM, per germline. CDR3 size: 15 residues. The V end lost 5 bases, the J end lost 1 base, and 14 bases lay between the germline ends. The CDR3 sequence is CASSVRQTIQETQYF. The CDR3 nucleotides read TGTGCCAGCAGTGTCAGACAGACCATCCAAGAGACCCAGTACTTC.

The CDR3 region is CASSLVLASGGEETQYF. CDR3 bases: TGCGCCAGCAGCTTAGTTCTCGCGAGCGGGGGAGAAGAGACCCAGTACTTC. This sequence joins TRBV5-1 and TRBJ2-5, with 8 bases aligning to TRBD2. The CDR3 is 17 residues long. V gave up 2 bases and J gave up 3 bases; unmatched junction bases: 12. Germline-derived CDR1 and CDR2 are SGHRS and YFSETQ. The full variable domain, rest sourced from reference TRBV5-1 and TRBJ2-5, is KAGVTQTPRYLIKTRGQQVTLSCSPISGHRSVSWYQQTPGQGLQFLFEYFSETQRNKGNFPGRFSGRQFSNSRSEMNVSTLELGDSALYLCASSLVLASGGEETQYFGPGTRLLVL.

The chain combines TRBV6-1 with TRBJ2-5, with 8 bases that match TRBD2. With 0 bases clipped from V and 5 bases from J, the junction kept 8 bases outside the gene matches. The length of the CDR3 is 16 residues. Germline-derived CDR1 and CDR2 are MNHNS and SASEGT. In DNA form, the CDR3 reads TGTGCCAGCAGTGAAGCAGTAGGCGGGGGGCGGGAGACCCAGTACTTC. Protein: CASSEAVGGGRETQYF.

This clone occurred once. The chain uses TRBV11-3 and TRBJ1-1; unclear D gene. V lost 0 bases and J lost 1, with 3 bases in between. The CDR3 is 13 amino acids. Per germline, CDR1 SGHNT and CDR2 YENEEA. The CDR3 loop reads CASSLDRNTEAFF. The CDR3 nucleotides read TGTGCCAGCAGCTTAGATCGGAACACTGAAGCTTTCTTT. The full variable domain, in which reference TRBV11-3 and TRBJ1-1 provide the parts outside the CDR3, is EAGVVQSPRYKIIEKKQPVAFWCNPISGHNTLYWYLQNLGQGPELLIRYENEEAVDDSQLPKDRFSAERLKGVDSTLKIQPAELGDSAVYLCASSLDRNTEAFFGQGTRLTVV.

CDR3 protein: CASSLVRGDSVYGYTF. DNA for the CDR3: TGTGCCAGCAGCTTAGTTAGGGGTGACTCTGTGTATGGCTACACCTTC. The chain joins TRBV7-2 to TRBJ1-2; D is perhaps TRBD1 (5 bases). Germline CDR1 and CDR2: SGHTA and FQGNSA. The CDR3 totals 16 residues. V was pared by 1 base and J by 5 bases, with 17 bases between. Drawing the rest from reference TRBV7-2 and TRBJ1-2, the complete variable domain is GAGVSQSPSNKVTEKGKDVELRCDPISGHTALYWYRQSLGQGLEFLIYFQGNSAPDKSGLPSDRFSAERTGGSVSTLTIQRTQQEDSAVYLCASSLVRGDSVYGYTFGSGTRLTVV.

This clone has just one count. V gene TRBV7-2 combines with J gene TRBJ1-2, with D perhaps matching TRBD1 (6 bases). In germline, CDR1 is SGHTA, CDR2 FQGNSA. Trimming stripped 5 bases from V and 4 bases from J, with 17 bases between. This CDR3 spans 15 amino acids. The CDR3 DNA reads as TGTGCCAGCAGCGAACGACAGGCCTCTGGCTATGGCTACACCTTC. This gives the protein CASSERQASGYGYTF.

A note on this clone: Other DNA variants within this sample encode the same CDR3. CDR3 in DNA: TGTGCCAGCAGCTTGAGGGGCGGCAGCTACGGCTACACCTTC. Protein: CASSLRGGSYGYTF. The rearrangement joins TRBV5-6 to TRBJ1-2; tentative D call: TRBD1 (5 bases). V gave up 1 base and J gave up 8 bases, with 15 bases separating them. Per the germline V gene, CDR1 is SGHDT and CDR2 is YYEEEE. This CDR3 region has 14 residues.

In its sample, this clone was seen once. The J gene is TRBJ1-3, the V gene TRBV5-1, with a possible D match to TRBD1 (5 bases). Germline V gene sequence: CDR1 SGHRS, CDR2 YFSETQ. The CDR3 contains 21 residues. Between the trimmed V and J ends, which lost 0 bases and 4 bases, there was a span of 29 bases. The chain's CDR3 is CASSLDRRQPNPLTGGNTIYF. In nucleotides, the CDR3 is TGCGCCAGCAGCTTGGACAGGCGCCAACCAAACCCGCTGACTGGAGGAAACACCATATATTTT.

The chain recombines TRBV11-1 with TRBJ1-4; D remains ambiguous. The V gene lost 8 bases and the J gene lost 7 bases, with 17 bases spanning the gap. This CDR3 is built from 14 residues. CDR1 and CDR2 from the germline V gene are SGHAT and FQDESV (reference sequence). The CDR3 loop reads CASPPVRGSEKLFF. The CDR3 DNA reads TGTGCCAGCCCTCCCGTACGTGGGAGTGAAAAACTGTTTTTT.

In its sample, this clone was seen a few times. The V gene is TRBV9, the J gene TRBJ2-7; D gene ambiguous. This CDR3 contains 15 residues. Per the germline V gene, CDR1 is SGDLS and CDR2 is YYNGEE. V was pared by 0 bases and J by 4 bases, with 14 bases between. The CDR3 sequence: CASSVGAATIYEQYF. In DNA form, the CDR3 reads TGTGCCAGCAGCGTAGGGGCAGCTACGATTTACGAGCAGTACTTC.

The chain joins TRBV19 to TRBJ2-1; TRBD1 aligns across 9 bases. CDR3 length equals 16 residues. CDR1 is LNHDA and CDR2 is SQIVND in the germline V gene (reference sequence). V lost 3 bases to trimming and J lost 4 bases; unmatched junction nucleotides: 7. The CDR3 DNA reads TGTGCCAGTAGTATTGGTCCCGGGACAGGGTACAATGAGCAGTTCTTC. Translation gives CASSIGPGTGYNEQFF.

V usage is TRBV7-9 and J usage is TRBJ2-1; 13 positions match TRBD2. The V and J ends lost 4 bases and 4 bases, in that order; junction bases with no gene match: 4. This CDR3 is 16 amino acids long. Per germline, CDR1 SEHNR and CDR2 FQNEAQ (reference sequence). CDR3 amino acids: CASSYKTSGGYNEQFF. CDR3 DNA: TGTGCCAGCAGCTACAAGACTAGCGGGGGGTACAATGAGCAGTTCTTC. The full variable domain, its missing parts supplied by reference TRBV7-9 and TRBJ2-1, is DTGVSQNPRHKITKRGQNVTFRCDPISEHNRLYWYRQTLGQGPEFLTYFQNEAQLEKSRLLSDRFSAERPKGSFSTLEIQRTEQGDSAMYLCASSYKTSGGYNEQFFGPGTRLTVL.

V usage is TRBV30 and J usage is TRBJ1-6; the D is unclear. There are 12 residues in the CDR3. Germline V lookup: CDR1 GTSNPN, CDR2 SVGIG (reference sequence). V lost 3 bases to trimming and J lost 10 bases, with 10 bases between them. CDR3 bases: TGTGCCTGGAGCGGGGTAGAATCACCCCTCCACTTT. This translates into CAWSGVESPLHF.

This chain connects TRBV7-3 to TRBJ2-3; D is possibly TRBD2 (7 bases). The CDR3 is made up of 17 amino acids. The V gene's germline CDR1 is SGHTA and CDR2 FQGTGA. Trimming removed 3 bases at V and 4 bases at J, with 20 bases between. CDR3 amino acids: CASSLAGGGGPSDTQYF. The CDR3 DNA is TGTGCCAGCAGCTTGGCCGGGGGCGGGGGTCCGTCAGATACGCAGTATTTT.